Here is one TCR beta chain with its context. These data originate in a study of T cell responses to AZD1222 COVID-19 vaccine. Some clones are missing from TCRdb's copy, which holds only in-frame ones; the method was immunoSEQ multiplex PCR. This sample has around 180,000 clones, with 75% to 90% found just once. The source is an adult in good health. Source: peripheral blood, taken on day 0 of MenACWY control vaccination.

In DNA, the CDR3 is TGTGCCAGCAGCTTACAGGGGCTTGAGCAGTTCTTC. As protein: CASSLQGLEQFF. The chain links TRBV7-2 to TRBJ2-1; D might be TRBD1 (6 bases). The CDR3 loop spans 12 amino acids. CDR1 SGHTA and CDR2 FQGNSA come from the germline V gene. V was trimmed by 2 bases and J by 9 bases, leaving 8 bases between them.